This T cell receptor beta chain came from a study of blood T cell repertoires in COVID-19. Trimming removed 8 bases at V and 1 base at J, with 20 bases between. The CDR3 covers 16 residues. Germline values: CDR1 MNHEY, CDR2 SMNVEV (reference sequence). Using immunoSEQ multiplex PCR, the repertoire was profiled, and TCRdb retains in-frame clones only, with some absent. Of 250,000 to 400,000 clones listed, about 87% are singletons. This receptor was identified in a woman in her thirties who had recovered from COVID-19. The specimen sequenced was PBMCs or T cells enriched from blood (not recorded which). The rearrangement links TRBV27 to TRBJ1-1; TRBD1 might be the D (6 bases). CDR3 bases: TGTGCCAGCTACCCTCGACAGGTCATAAAGAACACTGAAGCTTTCTTT. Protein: CASYPRQVIKNTEAFF.